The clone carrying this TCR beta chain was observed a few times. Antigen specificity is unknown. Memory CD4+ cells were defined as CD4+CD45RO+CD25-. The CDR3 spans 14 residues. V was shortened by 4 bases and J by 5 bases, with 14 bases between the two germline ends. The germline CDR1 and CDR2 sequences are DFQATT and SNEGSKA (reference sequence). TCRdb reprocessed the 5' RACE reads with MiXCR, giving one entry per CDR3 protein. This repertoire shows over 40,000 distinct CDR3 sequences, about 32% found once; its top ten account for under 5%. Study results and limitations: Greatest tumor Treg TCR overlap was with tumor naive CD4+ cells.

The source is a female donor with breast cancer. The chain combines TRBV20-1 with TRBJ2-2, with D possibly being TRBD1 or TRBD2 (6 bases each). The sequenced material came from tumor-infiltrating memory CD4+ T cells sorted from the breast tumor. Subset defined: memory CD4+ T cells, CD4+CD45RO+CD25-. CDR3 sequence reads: CSAMGGARTGELFF. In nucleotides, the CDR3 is TGCAGTGCTATGGGGGGCGCGAGGACCGGGGAGCTGTTTTTT.